Shown below are 15 T cell receptor beta chains from a single sample sequenced in a study of blood T cell repertoires in COVID-19. Sequencing used immunoSEQ multiplex PCR; TCRdb keeps in-frame clones, though not all of them. This table has fewer than 350,000 clones, around 87% appearing once. What was sequenced was peripheral blood. The receptors originated from a woman under 40 who had recovered from COVID-19.

The chain carries TRBV6-5 and TRBJ1-6, with TRBD1 matching 8 bases. The CDR3 loop spans 15 amino acids. CDR1 is MNHEY and CDR2 is SVGAGI in the germline V gene. The trim removed 6 bases at V and 8 bases at J, leaving 9 bases unmatched. The CDR3 DNA reads as TGTGCCAGCAGCCAGGGGGCGCCTAGGTATTCACCCCTCCACTTT. Amino acids: CASSQGAPRYSPLHF.

The chain combines TRBV7-8 with TRBJ1-6; the D is unclear. Germline V CDR1 and CDR2: SGHVS, FQNEAQ. The CDR3 totals 15 residues. V was pared by 5 bases and J by 6 bases, with 14 bases between. CDR3 nucleotide sequence: TGTGCCAGCAGCCCGCGGGCGGGAGTTAATTCACCCCTCCACTTT. It codes for CASSPRAGVNSPLHF.

The chain carries TRBV4-3 and TRBJ2-5, with 8 bases matching TRBD1. The germline V gene encodes CDR1 LGHNA and CDR2 YSLEER. The trim removed 3 bases at V and 5 bases at J, leaving 8 bases unmatched. The CDR3 has 15 amino acids. The CDR3 loop is CASSQEDRARETQYF. For the CDR3, the DNA is TGCGCCAGCAGCCAGGAGGACAGGGCTCGGGAGACCCAGTACTTC.

This chain links TRBV2 with TRBJ2-5; 7 bases are a match to TRBD2. With 3 bases clipped from V and 2 bases from J, the junction kept 0 bases outside the gene matches. The CDR3 covers 13 residues. Germline values: CDR1 SNHLY, CDR2 FYNNEI. This CDR3 reads CASSEGGQETQYF. In DNA form, the CDR3 reads TGTGCCAGCAGTGAGGGGGGGCAAGAGACCCAGTACTTC.

V usage is TRBV4-1 and J usage is TRBJ1-4, with D uncertain. CDR1 and CDR2 (germline): MGHRA, YSYEKL. CDR3 size: 15 residues. The V gene lost 2 bases and the J gene lost 4 bases, with 11 bases spanning the gap. The CDR3 nucleotides are TGCGCCAGCAGCCAATACATCGGAGGTAATGAAAAACTGTTTTTT. Protein sequence: CASSQYIGGNEKLFF.

This clone was seen a handful of times. V is TRBV29-1 and J is TRBJ2-7; 7 bases are shared with TRBD2. Germline V CDR1 and CDR2: SQVTM, ANQGSEA. V trimming: 6 bases; J trimming: 3 bases; junction bases outside the gene matches: 11. CDR3 length equals 14 residues. As DNA, the CDR3 is TGCAGCGTGGGCGGGACTACCCGAATCTACGAGCAGTACTTC. This encodes CSVGGTTRIYEQYF.

V usage is TRBV7-3 and J usage is TRBJ2-1; TRBD2 aligns across 9 bases. Trimming cost V 5 bases and J 7 bases; bases outside gene matches: 6. This CDR3 is built from 14 residues. Germline V gene sequence: CDR1 SGHTA, CDR2 FQGTGA. Written as DNA, the CDR3 is TGTGCCAGCAGCATCTCTAGCGGGATAAATGAGCAGTTCTTC. Protein sequence: CASSISSGINEQFF.

This rearrangement joins TRBV27 to TRBJ1-2; TRBD1 matches 7 bases. Trimming at V came to 5 bases and at J to 4 bases, leaving 13 bases not matched to a gene. The germline V gene has CDR1 MNHEY and CDR2 SMNVEV (reference sequence). CDR3 size: 16 residues. The DNA of the CDR3 is TGTGCCAGCAGTCCAGACAGGGAAATTGCCTTCTATGGCTACACCTTC. It encodes CASSPDREIAFYGYTF.

This rearrangement joins TRBV7-9 to TRBJ1-4, with D hard to call. This CDR3 spans 11 amino acids. Germline CDR1 and CDR2: SEHNR and FQNEAQ (reference sequence). V was pared by 7 bases and J by 7 bases, with 7 bases between. The CDR3 coding sequence is TGTGCCAGCAAGGGAGGTGAAAAACTGTTTTTT. Amino acid sequence: CASKGGEKLFF. Full variable domain (outside the CDR3, taken from reference TRBV7-9 and TRBJ1-4): DTGVSQNPRHKITKRGQNVTFRCDPISEHNRLYWYRQTLGQGPEFLTYFQNEAQLEKSRLLSDRFSAERPKGSFSTLEIQRTEQGDSAMYLCASKGGEKLFFGSGTQLSVL.

This clone has only one observation. The chain combines TRBV10-3 with TRBJ2-1, with 14 bases aligning to TRBD2. The junction had 8 bases not matched to a gene; V was cut back by 6 bases and J by 7 bases. The CDR3 is 16 amino acids. Per the germline V gene, CDR1 is ENHRY and CDR2 is SYGVKD. CDR3 loop: CAISHSGTSGSNEQFF. For the CDR3, the DNA is TGTGCCATCAGCCACTCCGGGACTAGCGGGAGTAATGAGCAGTTCTTC.

The rearrangement uses TRBV6-5 and TRBJ1-6; no clear D gene. Trimming pared 6 bases from V and 6 bases from J, leaving 15 bases between. The CDR3 sequence is 15 residues long. The germline gives CDR1 MNHEY, CDR2 SVGAGI. The DNA of the CDR3 is TGTGCCAGCAGACCGAGGTGGACTGGTAATTCACCCCTCCACTTT. It encodes CASRPRWTGNSPLHF.

Only one count was recorded for this clone. The V gene is TRBV2, the J gene TRBJ2-5; 8 bases line up with TRBD2. Trimming took 6 bases from V and 1 from J; bases not matched to a gene: 7. Germline CDR1 is SNHLY and CDR2 is FYNNEI. The CDR3 runs to 15 residues. The CDR3 nucleotides read TGTGCCAGCAGGACGAGTCGGGGGGGCCAAGAGACCCAGTACTTC. Its protein product is CASRTSRGGQETQYF.

The rearrangement links TRBV6-2 or TRBV6-3 to TRBJ2-7; 11 bases are shared with TRBD2. Per germline, CDR1 MNHEY and CDR2 SVGEGT. The V gene end was trimmed by 2 bases and the J gene end by 5 bases; junction bases not matched to a gene: 5. The CDR3 extends over 15 amino acids. CDR3 sequence: CASSYGTSGGDEQYF. The CDR3 DNA follows: TGTGCCAGCAGTTACGGTACTAGCGGGGGTGACGAGCAGTACTTC.

The chain has TRBV28 and TRBJ1-4; 11 bases are a match to TRBD1. Germline CDR1 and CDR2: MDHEN and SYDVKM. The CDR3 covers 14 residues. The J segment lost 10 bases and the V segment lost 2 bases, leaving 3 bases of the junction unmatched. CDR3 in amino acids: CASSLRGQGGKLFF. CDR3 DNA: TGTGCCAGCAGTTTAAGGGGACAGGGGGGAAAACTGTTTTTT.

The V call is TRBV10-2, the J call TRBJ2-7; 12 bases match TRBD1. The CDR3 is 17 residues long. The trim removed 7 bases at V and 3 bases at J, leaving 13 bases unmatched. Germline values: CDR1 WSHSY, CDR2 SAAADI. As DNA, the CDR3 is TGCGCCAGCACCCCGGGACAGGGGGCGTTAGCCGGCTACGAGCAGTACTTC. This translates into CASTPGQGALAGYEQYF.